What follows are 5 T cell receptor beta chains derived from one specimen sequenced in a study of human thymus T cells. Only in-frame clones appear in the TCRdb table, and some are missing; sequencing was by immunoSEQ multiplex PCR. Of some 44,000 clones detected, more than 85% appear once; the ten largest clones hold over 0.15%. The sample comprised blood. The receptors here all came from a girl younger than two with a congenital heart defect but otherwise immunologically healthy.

The CDR3 is CASRYTGKDPYEQYF. Written as DNA, the CDR3 is TGTGCCAGCAGGTACACAGGGAAGGACCCCTACGAGCAGTACTTC. V and J are TRBV28 and TRBJ2-7; D might be TRBD1 (6 bases). The CDR3 has 15 amino acids. The germline V gene has CDR1 MDHEN and CDR2 SYDVKM. Trimming removed 6 bases from V and 2 bases from J, with 17 bases in between.

The DNA of the CDR3 is TGTGCCAGCAGCCAAGATAGGGGGACTAGCGGGAGATTCTACGAGCAGTACTTC. Its translation is CASSQDRGTSGRFYEQYF. V is TRBV4-2 and J is TRBJ2-7; 14 bases are shared with TRBD2. CDR3 length: 18 amino acids. After removal of 0 bases from V and 3 bases from J, the junction contained 7 bases not matched to a gene. The germline gives CDR1 LGHNA, CDR2 YNFKEQ.

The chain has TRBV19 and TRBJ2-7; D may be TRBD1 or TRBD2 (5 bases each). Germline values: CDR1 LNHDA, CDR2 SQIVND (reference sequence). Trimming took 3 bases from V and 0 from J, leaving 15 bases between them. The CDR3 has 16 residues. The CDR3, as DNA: TGTGCCAGTAGTATCGACCGAGGGGCAGGCTCCTACGAGCAGTACTTC. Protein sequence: CASSIDRGAGSYEQYF.

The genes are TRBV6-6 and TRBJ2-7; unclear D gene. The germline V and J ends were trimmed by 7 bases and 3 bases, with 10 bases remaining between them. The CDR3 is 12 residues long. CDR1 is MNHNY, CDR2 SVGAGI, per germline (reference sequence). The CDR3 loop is CASKGGLYEQYF. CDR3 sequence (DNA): TGTGCCAGCAAGGGCGGCCTCTACGAGCAGTACTTC.

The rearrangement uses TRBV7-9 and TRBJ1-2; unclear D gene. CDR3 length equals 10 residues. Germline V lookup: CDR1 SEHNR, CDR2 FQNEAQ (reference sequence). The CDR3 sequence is CVIEEYGYTF. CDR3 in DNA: TGTGTCATAGAAGAGTATGGCTACACCTTC.